This TCR beta chain was captured by sequencing in a study of cytomegalovirus exposure and HLA in healthy donors (dated by TCRdb to about 2017). Broadly, across the study: An earlier analysis of approximately 600 of the donors reported more than 250 Gb of sequence data and roughly 110 million unique TCR beta sequences from 190 million or so T cells. An early release that covered roughly 600 HLA-typed donors contained 300 to 350 gigabases of sequencing data and 85 million to 100 million unique TCR sequences. Of the 300 to 450 genotyped donors, approximately 80% were placed in the genetic ancestry cluster associated with self-reported Caucasian donors. The study aimed to test whether cataloging public T cell receptors could reveal signatures of past pathogen exposure. The T cell repertoires of roughly 660 subjects were profiled by immunosequencing and related to cytomegalovirus serostatus. Along with the roughly 670-subject first cohort, a separate validation cohort of over a hundred different subjects was used. To predict cytomegalovirus infection status, the study brought together high-throughput TCR immunosequencing, statistical association of individual TCRs with disease status, and machine learning. A later analysis re-examined previously published TCR beta repertoires from 610 or so donors and added high-resolution HLA genotyping to investigate patterns of TCR occurrence. In the later analysis, no new phenotypic data were used to find candidate immune exposures; instead, reliance was placed on TCR beta sequences and their occurrence across donors. An earlier analysis of roughly 600 of the donors used high-throughput TCR beta sequencing to judge whether each TCR beta V gene segment behaved as functional or pseudogenic. Alongside the repertoire data, information on donor age, sex, ethnicity and CMV serostatus was compiled. A later genetic analysis used genome-wide SNP genotypes for about three fifths of the 666 donors, treating that subset as a discovery cohort. All discovery cohort repertoires had been generated on a single sequencing platform. Both class I and class II loci were covered by HLA typing, at four-digit resolution. Typing coverage differed by locus: A, B, C, DRB1 and DQB1 were typed in about 629-640 donors, DQA1 in 500 to 550, DPA1 in approximately 600, and DPB1 in 450 to 490. Because of strong linkage in the cohort, 5 or 6 DR-DQ haplotypes were treated as single units for association and clustering. Among approximately 370 genotyped donors of the cohort, an average of approximately 220,000 unique TCR beta nucleotide sequences was sequenced per donor, of which about 18% were non-productive.

Receptors were amplified or captured by the immunoSEQ multiplex PCR assay. For the multiplex PCR, a mixture combining 60 forward primers for TCR Vbeta segments and 13 reverse primers for TCR Jbeta segments was used. A multiplex PCR assay on genomic DNA amplified the CDR3 region of rearranged TCR beta genes. Amplified TCR beta libraries were sequenced as 87-base-pair reads on the Illumina HiSeq System. Per the authors' processing: A later analysis tallied roughly 78 million unique TCR beta chains across the 550 to 850 repertoires, and about 10 million of those chains were shared by two or more donors. Raw reads were error-corrected and collapsed into unique sequences with a nearest-neighbor algorithm that merged closely related sequences to remove PCR and sequencing errors. CDR3 sequences were aligned to IMGT reference sequences to assign V, D and J gene segments. For a sequence to be retained, a match of at least six nucleotides was required to both a V gene segment and a J gene segment. Rearrangements were called productive when the CDR3 lacked stop codons and stayed in frame with V and J; all others were non-productive. CDR3 was defined according to IMGT convention as the region running from the second conserved V-encoded cysteine to the conserved J-encoded phenylalanine. The earlier analysis of 500 to 600 of the donors excluded sequences that lacked an unambiguous match to a single V gene segment. An earlier analysis of several hundred of the donors called V segments functional above 56.7% productive rearrangements and segregating when the between-donor standard deviation exceeded 5%. A statistical classification framework was developed to diagnose cytomegalovirus status using the catalog of TCR beta chain sequences. In a later analysis, V and J genes were assigned by comparing TCR nucleotide sequences against IMGT/GENE-DB human TR gene sequences. Using the TCRdist pipeline, a later analysis assigned CDR3 sequences along with most-parsimonious VDJ recombination scenarios. In a later analysis, each TCR beta chain was defined by its CDR3 amino acid sequence together with its V-gene family, and reads lacking a unique V-gene family were excluded. A later analysis removed several hundred highly shared, low-generation-probability nucleotide sequences to deal with suspected cross-contamination and a sequencing artifact. A later analysis calculated a clonal expansion index for each public chain from normalized within-repertoire ranks of inferred template counts. Generation probabilities in a later analysis came from a VDJ recombination model fitted to out-of-frame rearrangements, and those results were checked against IGoR. In a later analysis, hypergeometric tests were used to score TCR-TCR, TCR-HLA and TCR-CMV co-occurrence, with a repertoire-size bias correction applied to TCR pairs. False discovery rates were estimated in a later analysis by permuting HLA or CMV assignments 20 times. A later analysis grouped co-occurring TCRs with DBSCAN, adding TCRdist sequence similarity when clustering within HLA-allele-positive subsets. For co-occurrence clustering, repertoires with fewer than 30,000 or more than 120,000 public chains were excluded, along with five repertoires with anomalous nucleotide sharing. The immuneACCESS repertoire file appears here via TCRdb, limited to in-frame rearrangements. These files lack a portion of the clones; in checked studies, under half of the deficit traces to unresolved V genes, and the cause of the others is not known. Clonal size and the V and J genes are those of that table, whereas D and trimming came from the DNA. For this sample there are about 150,000 clones; 70% to 80% appear just once. Under 2.5% of the sample is held by the ten biggest clonotypes.

The cohort was made up of about 670 healthy bone marrow donors. At the time of sampling, all cohort members were nominally healthy, though unrecorded immune exposures were likely present. The donor was CMV seronegative and belonged to the group of 352 seronegative cohort members. Every donor gave a peripheral blood sample, and the peripheral blood mononuclear cells from that sample were used for TCR beta sequencing. Genomic DNA was extracted from the blood cell samples with the Qiagen DNeasy Blood Extraction Kit. With regard to this clone: Its antigen is currently not known. Base qualities are not provided; no much larger clone lies one nucleotide away.

On the study overall, not on this receptor specifically: Three of the identified cytomegalovirus-associated TCR beta chains were confirmed in vitro to be specific for cytomegalovirus antigens. A later analysis found that HLA-associated TCR beta chains were more clonally expanded and had lower generation probabilities than equally common non-associated chains. A further reported finding was that TCR beta sequences accurately predicted the HLA-A and HLA-B alleles for most subjects in the first cohort. According to the authors, the approach could potentially be generalized to other disease states and immunological phenotypes. A cluster of highly shared sequence variants was judged likely to represent a technical artifact of the sequencing pipeline. Because HLA typing was missing for some donors at each locus, association tests included only the typed subset. At a false discovery rate of 0.05, a later analysis linked 15,000 to 20,000 TCR beta sequences to specific HLA alleles. The classifier was reported to diagnose cytomegalovirus status with high specificity and sensitivity in both the original cohort and the validation cohort. According to a later genetic analysis, donors in an Asian-associated ancestry cluster had fewer N-insertions in productive TCRs than the approximately 630-donor mean. The presence/absence analyses assumed that sequencing depth was roughly uniform across donors, and that assumption may not be true. Several of the top co-occurrence clusters appeared to be linked to parvovirus B19, influenza, CMV and Epstein-Barr virus, according to a later analysis. In this cohort, only TCR beta chains were sequenced, and detectable features were limited by the absence of alpha or paired-chain data. Linkage disequilibrium might explain the correlated functional status among segregating V segments, but an unknown experimental factor could not be ruled out. In an earlier analysis of 500 to 650 of the donors, most TCR beta V segments appeared in productive rearrangements about 90% or about 30% of the time, broadly matching IMGT annotations. Because counts were too low, more than 15 rarely observed V segments, including chromosome 9 orphons, were excluded from the earlier analysis of a few hundred of the donors. The study listed over 150 TCR beta chains as associated with cytomegalovirus. In a later analysis, TCR association rates were found to vary across HLA loci, with the most associated TCRs seen for DRB1 alleles and the fewest for HLA-C alleles. Most TCR sequences were observed very rarely across donors, whereas some public TCRs were present in many individuals. Immune exposure information for the cohort was limited to CMV serostatus. When HLA alleles, especially DR and DQ, strongly co-occurred, attributing TCR associations to individual alleles was difficult. A later analysis found that most CMV-associated TCR beta chains appeared HLA-restricted, with HLA associations seemingly driven largely by CMV exposure. An association between a missense DCLRE1C variant and V-gene and J-gene trimming of TCR beta chains was found in a later genetic analysis and replicated in an independent cohort.

The clonotype comes from a man younger than 45 in good health and CMV-seronegative. The sequencing input was PBMCs.

The DNA sequence reads TGTGCCAGCAGTGAGGAAGCGGGAATCGGCGAGCAGTACTTC. Protein translation: CASSEEAGIGEQYF. The chain is encoded by TRBV2 joined to TRBJ2-7, with TRBD2 identical over 7 junction bases. According to the germline V gene, CDR1 reads SNHLY and CDR2 reads FYNNEI. Ends trimmed: V by 3 bases, J by 6 bases; bases unmatched to a gene: 8. The CDR3 has 14 amino acids, counting the end cysteine and phenylalanine. Of the read, only the CDR3 DNA is kept; its 42 bases are in frame from base 1.